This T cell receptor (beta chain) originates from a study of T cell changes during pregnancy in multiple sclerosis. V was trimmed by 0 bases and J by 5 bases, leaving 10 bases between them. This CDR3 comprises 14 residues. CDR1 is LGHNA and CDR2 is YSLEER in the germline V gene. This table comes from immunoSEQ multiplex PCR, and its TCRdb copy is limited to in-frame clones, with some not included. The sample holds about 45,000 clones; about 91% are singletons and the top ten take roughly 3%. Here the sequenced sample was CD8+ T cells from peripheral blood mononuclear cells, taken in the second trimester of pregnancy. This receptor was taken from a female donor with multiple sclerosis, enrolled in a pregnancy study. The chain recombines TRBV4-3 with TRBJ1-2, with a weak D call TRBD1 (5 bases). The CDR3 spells CASSQDNGGYGYTF. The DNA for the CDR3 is TGCGCCAGCAGCCAAGATAACGGGGGTTATGGCTACACCTTC.